Listed below are T cell receptor beta chains from one sample, sequenced in a study of T cell responses to AZD1222 COVID-19 vaccine. Using immunoSEQ multiplex PCR, the repertoire was profiled, and TCRdb retains in-frame clones only, with some absent. The sample holds 55,000 to 70,000 clones, approximately 80% seen once. Sequences were derived from peripheral blood, sampled on day 0 of AZD1222 vaccination. The receptors were sampled from an adult in good health. Both conserved end residues are part of each CDR3. D genes are given only for firm matches. The size field is filled for only some rows; it gives once, few, many or a size class.

d_call,j_call,v_call,clone_size,cdr3_nt,cdr3_aa
.,TRBJ2-5,TRBV5-1,.,TGCGCCAGCGGCCCGGCGGGTCAAGAGACCCAGTACTTC,CASGPAGQETQYF
.,TRBJ1-3,TRBV6-5,.,TGTGCCACCACCGGACCTAGTTGGGCTGGAAACACCATATATTTT,CATTGPSWAGNTIYF
TRBD1,TRBJ1-6,TRBV6-5,.,TGTGCCAGCAGCCTTGGACAGGGAAATTCACCCCTCCACTTT,CASSLGQGNSPLHF
.,TRBJ1-6,TRBV11-2,.,TGTGCCAGCAGCTTCCATAGGTACGCGAGCTCCTATAATTCACCCCTCCACTTT,CASSFHRYASSYNSPLHF
.,TRBJ1-2,TRBV4-1,.,TGCGCCAGCAACCAGGACAGCACTAACTATGGCTACACCTTC,CASNQDSTNYGYTF
TRBD2,TRBJ2-3,TRBV6-5,.,TGTGCCAGCAGTTCATCGGGAGGGGGCACAGATACGCAGTATTTT,CASSSSGGGTDTQYF
TRBD2,TRBJ2-2,TRBV14,.,TGTGCCAGCAGCCACCGAGCGGGGGGTTCCGGGGAGCTGTTTTTT,CASSHRAGGSGELFF
TRBD1,TRBJ1-2,TRBV3-1/TRBV3-2,.,TGTGCCAGCAGCCACCACGACAGGGCTATCGGCTACACCTTC,CASSHHDRAIGYTF
TRBD2,TRBJ2-7,TRBV4-1,.,TGCGCCAGCAGCCAAGGGACTAGCGGGGGCTCCTACGAGCAGTACTTC,CASSQGTSGGSYEQYF
.,TRBJ2-6,TRBV10-1,many,TGCGCCAGCAGTGAAGGGTCCGGCTCTGGGGCCAACGTCCTGACTTTC,CASSEGSGSGANVLTF
TRBD2,TRBJ2-7,TRBV7-2,.,TGTGCCAGCAGCCCCCGGGGAGCGGGGCCCTACGAGCAGTACTTC,CASSPRGAGPYEQYF
TRBD2,TRBJ2-5,TRBV11-3,.,TGTGCCAGCAGCCCTAGCGGGGGGGCCTGGGAGACCCAGTACTTC,CASSPSGGAWETQYF
TRBD2,TRBJ2-2,TRBV10-3,.,TGTGCCATCAGTGAACTAGCGGGGGCTACGAACACCGGGGAGCTGTTTTTT,CAISELAGATNTGELFF
TRBD1,TRBJ1-3,TRBV5-8,.,TGTGCCAGCAGCTTAACACAGGGGATGTTTGGAAACACCATATATTTT,CASSLTQGMFGNTIYF
TRBD2,TRBJ2-5,TRBV24-1,.,TGTGCCACCCGTAGCGGGGGGGCAGACCAAGAGACCCAGTACTTC,CATRSGGADQETQYF
.,TRBJ2-7,TRBV29-1,.,TGCAGCGCCGGTGGGAGCTCCTACGAGCAGTACTTC,CSAGGSSYEQYF
TRBD1,TRBJ1-2,TRBV6-5,.,TGTGCCAGCAGTTACTCGACAGGGAATGGCTACACCTTC,CASSYSTGNGYTF
TRBD2,TRBJ2-1,TRBV2,.,TGTGCCAGCACCCCCCCGGGCGGGGGGTTAGATGAGCAGTTCTTC,CASTPPGGGLDEQFF
.,TRBJ1-1,TRBV10-3,.,TGTGCCATCAAGGGAACCGGGACCTCGAACACTGAAGCTTTCTTT,CAIKGTGTSNTEAFF
.,TRBJ1-1,TRBV28,.,TGTGCCAGCAGTAGGGTGAACACTGAAGCTTTCTTT,CASSRVNTEAFF
.,TRBJ1-3,TRBV19,.,TGTGCCAGTAGTACTGCGGCCGGGAACTTTGGAAACACCATATATTTT,CASSTAAGNFGNTIYF
TRBD1,TRBJ1-5,TRBV2,.,TGTGCCAGCACCAAGGACAGGGGAAAACAGCCCCAGCATTTT,CASTKDRGKQPQHF